What follows are 29 T cell receptor beta chains derived from one specimen sequenced in a study of cytomegalovirus exposure and HLA in healthy donors (TCRdb year 2017). The library was made by the immunoSEQ multiplex PCR assay. For the multiplex PCR, a mixture combining 60 forward primers for TCR Vbeta segments and 13 reverse primers for TCR Jbeta segments was used. TCRdb's version of the immuneACCESS table is confined to in-frame rearrangements and falls short of the full clone set. An unresolved V gene accounts for under half of the shortfall where checked; the remainder is of unknown origin. The sample table lists about 180,000 clones, almost 85% of them with a count of one. The ten largest clonotypes hold roughly 0.5% of the sample. Material for sequencing was PBMCs. Receptors were obtained from a woman aged 45-60 years in good health and CMV-seronegative.

The chain employs TRBV18 and TRBJ1-3; a possible D gene is TRBD1 (5 bases). CDR3 length: 15 residues. The V end lost 3 bases, the J end lost 0 bases, and 9 bases lay between the germline ends. Looked up from germline, CDR1 is KGHSH and CDR2 is LQKENI. Here the CDR3 reads CASSPTTVSGNTIYF. The DNA of the CDR3 is TGTGCCAGCTCACCCACGACAGTCTCTGGAAACACCATATATTTT.

The chain is built from TRBV21-1 and TRBJ1-1. TRBV21-1 is noted as a pseudogene. This CDR3 has 16 residues. The CDR3 region is CASSTEGKDMNTEAFF. The CDR3 DNA sequence: TGTGCCAGCAGCACGGAGGGAAAGGATATGAACACTGAAGCTTTCTTT.

V usage is TRBV27 and J usage is TRBJ2-3; 10 bases fit TRBD2. Germline CDR1 is MNHEY and CDR2 is SMNVEV (reference sequence). The CDR3 is 15 amino acids. The ends lost 7 bases at V and 6 bases at J; junction bases unmatched: 10. DNA for the CDR3: TGTGCCAGCACCGTAGGGTCTAGCGGGAGCGATACGCAGTATTTT. Translating gives CASTVGSSGSDTQYF.

V usage is TRBV7-2 and J usage is TRBJ1-5, with D possibly matching TRBD1 (5 bases). The CDR3 spans 14 residues. Deletions cut 3 bases from V and 7 bases from J, with 13 bases between. Germline assignment: CDR1 SGHTA and CDR2 FQGNSA. As DNA, the CDR3 is TGTGCCAGCAGCTTCAAATCTACAGGACAGCCCCAGCATTTT. Its translation is CASSFKSTGQPQHF.

CDR3 loop: CASSPPSSTDTQYF. The CDR3 nucleotides read TGTGCCAGCTCACCTCCTTCTAGCACAGATACGCAGTATTTT. J is TRBJ2-3 and V is TRBV18; D is ambiguous. V lost 3 bases, J lost 0 bases, and 7 bases lay in between. Germline V CDR1 and CDR2: KGHSH, LQKENI. CDR3 length: 14 amino acids.

This chain joins TRBV7-3 and TRBJ2-3; TRBD1 matches at 7 bases. The J segment lost 2 bases and the V segment lost 5 bases, leaving 7 bases of the junction unmatched. CDR1 is SGHTA, CDR2 FQGTGA, per germline. This CDR3 is 15 amino acids long. The CDR3 DNA reads TGTGCCAGCAGCCGACGGGGACAGTCCACAGATACGCAGTATTTT. Encoded protein: CASSRRGQSTDTQYF.

The rearrangement uses TRBV11-3 and TRBJ2-3, with 12 bases matching TRBD2. V trimming: 4 bases; J trimming: 2 bases; junction bases outside the gene matches: 4. Germline V CDR1 and CDR2: SGHNT, YENEEA. This CDR3 is 16 amino acids long. CDR3 nucleotide sequence: TGTGCCAGCAGCTCAGGACTAGCGGGGAACACAGATACGCAGTATTTT. Translated, it gives CASSSGLAGNTDTQYF.

The V and J genes are TRBV6-1 and TRBJ1-4; 10 bases fit TRBD1. CDR1 is MNHNS, CDR2 SASEGT, per germline. V dropped 6 bases and J dropped 3; count of bases not matched to a gene: 1. The CDR3 has 14 amino acids. The CDR3 nucleotides are TGTGCCAGCAGAGACAGGGGGCCTAATGAAAAACTGTTTTTT. This sequence encodes CASRDRGPNEKLFF.

V and J are TRBV5-1 and TRBJ1-1, with no clear D. The V end was cut by 0 bases, the J end by 0 bases, with 12 bases between. The CDR3 totals 16 residues. Germline lookup yields CDR1 SGHRS and CDR2 YFSETQ. CDR3 nucleotides: TGCGCCAGCAGCTTGGAGGCTCCGGGGATGAACACTGAAGCTTTCTTT. This encodes CASSLEAPGMNTEAFF.

A single count supports this clone. V is TRBV5-1 and J is TRBJ2-7; possible D gene TRBD1, 6 bases. V lost 4 bases and J 4 bases, leaving 21 bases between the germline ends. Germline V lookup: CDR1 SGHRS, CDR2 YFSETQ. This CDR3 spans 16 amino acids. The CDR3 sequence: CASSVHLRGILYEQYF. Written as DNA, the CDR3 is TGCGCCAGCAGCGTGCACCTCAGGGGAATCTTATACGAGCAGTACTTC.

The chain has TRBV2 and TRBJ1-2, with a tentative D call TRBD1 (5 bases). Germline-derived CDR1 and CDR2 are SNHLY and FYNNEI. Trimming took off 1 base at V and 12 bases at J, with 12 bases between the two ends. The length of the CDR3 is 12 residues. The CDR3 spells CASSEGGRGDTF. CDR3 coding DNA: TGTGCCAGCAGTGAAGGTGGGAGGGGCGACACCTTC.

This chain uses TRBV19 with TRBJ1-5, with 9 bases aligning to TRBD1. Germline trimming cut 6 bases from V and 4 bases from J; bases unmatched to any gene: 7. The CDR3 is made up of 15 amino acids. Germline CDR1 reads LNHDA; CDR2 reads SQIVND (reference sequence). Here the CDR3 reads CASRATGTGNQPQHF. The CDR3 DNA follows: TGTGCCAGTAGGGCTACCGGGACAGGGAATCAGCCCCAGCATTTT.

This clone was observed a few times. The chain is built from TRBV6-6 and TRBJ1-1, with no clear D. The germline V and J ends were trimmed by 7 bases and 0 bases, with 12 bases remaining between them. The CDR3 is 14 amino acids. The V gene's germline CDR1 is MNHNY and CDR2 SVGAGI (reference sequence). DNA of the CDR3: TGTGCCAGCACACCTCCGGGATTGAACACTGAAGCTTTCTTT. Translated: CASTPPGLNTEAFF.

The chain recombines TRBV11-3 with TRBJ2-5; 10 bases are shared with TRBD2. Germline V gives CDR1 SGHNT, CDR2 YENEEA. The ends lost 5 bases at V and 4 bases at J; junction bases unmatched: 7. The CDR3 contains 15 residues. The DNA for the CDR3 is TGTGCCAGCAGCCCCGAGCTAGCGGGAGTAGAGACCCAGTACTTC. Its protein is CASSPELAGVETQYF.

This clone has only one observation. The chain combines TRBV5-4 with TRBJ2-7, with a weak D call TRBD2 (6 bases). The germline V gene encodes CDR1 SGHNT and CDR2 YYREEE (reference sequence). The CDR3 totals 14 residues. Trimming stripped 2 bases from V and 4 bases from J, with 13 bases between. The CDR3 DNA is TGTGCCAGCAGCTTCGGGACTGCGGAATACGAGCAGTACTTC. It translates to CASSFGTAEYEQYF.

This chain joins TRBV5-4 and TRBJ2-1; a possible D gene is TRBD1 (5 bases). Germline-derived CDR1 and CDR2 are SGHNT and YYREEE (reference sequence). This CDR3 spans 13 amino acids. V gave up 4 bases and J gave up 1 base, with 6 bases separating them. The CDR3 region has the DNA TGTGCCAGCAGCCAGGGTTCCTACAATGAGCAGTTCTTC. The encoded protein is CASSQGSYNEQFF.

V is TRBV2 and J is TRBJ1-5, with TRBD1 matching 8 bases. The V and J ends lost 6 bases and 4 bases, in that order; junction bases with no gene match: 8. The germline V gene encodes CDR1 SNHLY and CDR2 FYNNEI. This CDR3 comprises 15 residues. The CDR3 sequence: CASRPDRGGNQPQHF. DNA for the CDR3: TGTGCCAGCAGACCCGACAGGGGAGGGAATCAGCCCCAGCATTTT.

The chain employs TRBV27 and TRBJ1-1; 7 bases align to TRBD1. Trimming at V came to 6 bases and at J to 1 base, leaving 5 bases not matched to a gene. The length of the CDR3 is 14 residues. Germline CDR1 reads MNHEY; CDR2 reads SMNVEV (reference sequence). CDR3 bases: TGTGCCAGCAGACGGACAGGAGAGAACACTGAAGCTTTCTTT. Its translation is CASRRTGENTEAFF.

The chain joins TRBV11-3 to TRBJ2-7; perhaps TRBD2 as D (6 bases). The length of the CDR3 is 13 residues. The V end was cut by 2 bases, the J end by 5 bases, with 10 bases between. Germline values: CDR1 SGHNT, CDR2 YENEEA. The CDR3 DNA sequence: TGTGCCAGCAGCTTATCCGGAGGGCACGAGCAGTACTTC. Its translation: CASSLSGGHEQYF. The whole variable domain, remainder taken from reference TRBV11-3 and TRBJ2-7, is EAGVVQSPRYKIIEKKQPVAFWCNPISGHNTLYWYLQNLGQGPELLIRYENEEAVDDSQLPKDRFSAERLKGVDSTLKIQPAELGDSAVYLCASSLSGGHEQYFGPGTRLTVT.

The gene calls are TRBV7-9 and TRBJ2-2, with a possible D match to TRBD1 (6 bases). V lost 8 bases and J 5 bases, leaving 15 bases between the germline ends. There are 14 residues in the CDR3. Germline V gives CDR1 SEHNR, CDR2 FQNEAQ (reference sequence). The CDR3 region is CASATGYETGELFF. The CDR3 DNA sequence: TGTGCCAGCGCTACAGGGTACGAAACCGGGGAGCTGTTTTTT.

The chain carries TRBV2 and TRBJ1-5; maybe TRBD1 (5 bases). This CDR3 has 13 residues. Germline V CDR1 and CDR2: SNHLY, FYNNEI. The ends were cut back, 3 bases at V and 9 bases at J, with 12 bases in the middle. The CDR3 DNA is TGTGCCAGCAGTGAGGTTGTAGGGGCGCCCCAGCATTTT. Encoded protein: CASSEVVGAPQHF.

In DNA form, the CDR3 reads TGTGCCAGCAGTGAACGGGAGTTAAAAACAGATACGCAGTATTTT. This sequence encodes CASSERELKTDTQYF. The chain uses TRBV2 and TRBJ2-3, with a weak D call TRBD2 (6 bases). CDR3 length: 15 amino acids. Germline V lookup: CDR1 SNHLY, CDR2 FYNNEI. V lost 2 bases, J lost 3 bases, and 12 bases lay in between.

This sequence joins TRBV7-6 and TRBJ1-3; possible D gene TRBD1, 5 bases. CDR1 is SGHVS, CDR2 FNYEAQ, per germline. The CDR3 loop spans 18 amino acids. The V gene lost 3 bases and the J gene lost 0 bases, with 18 bases spanning the gap. CDR3 amino acids: CASSLLPGGISSGNTIYF. CDR3 in DNA: TGTGCCAGCAGCTTGTTACCCGGGGGAATTTCCTCTGGAAACACCATATATTTT.

This chain joins TRBV5-1 and TRBJ2-7, with D possibly being TRBD2 (6 bases). Trimming removed 4 bases from V and 1 base from J, with 15 bases in between. Germline assignment: CDR1 SGHRS and CDR2 YFSETQ. This CDR3 contains 15 residues. For the CDR3, the DNA is TGCGCCAGCAGCGCGTCGGGACTCAGGTCCTACGAGCAGTACTTC. It is translated as CASSASGLRSYEQYF.

The chain is built from TRBV18 and TRBJ2-7; TRBD2 matches 10 bases. The CDR3 length is 15 residues. Trimming cost V 3 bases and J 7 bases; bases outside gene matches: 9. Germline lookup yields CDR1 KGHSH and CDR2 LQKENI. CDR3 coding DNA: TGTGCCAGCTCACCCCTTTCTACTAGCGGGGTAGAGCAGTACTTC. Protein product: CASSPLSTSGVEQYF.

Points on this clone: This sample also contains other DNA sequences that code for the same CDR3. The rearrangement uses TRBV5-1 and TRBJ1-1; 7 bases agree with TRBD1. J was trimmed by 4 bases and V by 4 bases; bases with no gene match: 4. Per germline, CDR1 SGHRS and CDR2 YFSETQ. This CDR3 has 13 amino acids. In nucleotides, the CDR3 is TGCGCCAGCAGCCTAGGGGGCGGCACTGAAGCTTTCTTT. Its protein is CASSLGGGTEAFF. The full variable domain, with the rest looked up from reference TRBV5-1 and TRBJ1-1, is KAGVTQTPRYLIKTRGQQVTLSCSPISGHRSVSWYQQTPGQGLQFLFEYFSETQRNKGNFPGRFSGRQFSNSRSEMNVSTLELGDSALYLCASSLGGGTEAFFGQGTRLTVV.

The chain employs TRBV27 and TRBJ1-3; 8 bases align to TRBD1. Trimming removed 5 bases from V and 3 bases from J; junction bases left unmatched: 3. From germline, CDR1 is MNHEY and CDR2 SMNVEV (reference sequence). This CDR3 has 14 residues. CDR3 sequence reads: CASSPRGLGNTIYF. The CDR3, as DNA: TGTGCCAGCAGTCCCAGGGGGCTTGGAAACACCATATATTTT.

J is TRBJ2-1 and V is TRBV6-5, with D possibly TRBD2 on 6 matching bases. In germline, CDR1 is MNHEY, CDR2 SVGAGI. V was cut by 0 bases and J by 9 bases, with 9 bases left in between. The CDR3 sequence is 13 residues long. CDR3 bases: TGTGCCAGCAGTTACTCGGGAGGCGGTGAGCAGTTCTTC. Translation gives CASSYSGGGEQFF.

The chain links TRBV29-1 to TRBJ1-1; D is undetermined. The ends were cut back, 1 base at V and 6 bases at J, with 9 bases in the middle. The CDR3 spans 12 residues. Germline-derived CDR1 and CDR2 are SQVTM and ANQGSEA. Here the CDR3 reads CSVEGVEAEAFF. The CDR3 DNA reads TGCAGCGTTGAAGGGGTCGAGGCTGAAGCTTTCTTT. The variable domain in full, completed from reference TRBV29-1 and TRBJ1-1, reads SAVISQKPSRDICQRGTSLTIQCQVDSQVTMMFWYRQQPGQSLTLIATANQGSEATYESGFVIDKFPISRPNLTFSTLTVSNMSPEDSSIYLCSVEGVEAEAFFGQGTRLTVV.